Reported below is one T cell receptor (beta chain). The sample is drawn from a study of blood T cell repertoires in COVID-19. Whole-study context: Donors in the United States, Italy and Spain gave samples during acute or convalescent COVID-19.

CDR1 is LNHDA, CDR2 SQIVND, per germline (reference sequence). Trimming took 10 bases from V and 1 from J; bases not matched to a gene: 15. The CDR3 loop spans 17 amino acids. Authors' data handling: Reference gene primer amplification yielded estimated nucleated cell counts. Sequenced by immunoSEQ multiplex PCR; TCRdb stores in-frame clones only, minus some. V, J and clone size are those of that table, while D and trimming were read from the DNA. The sample consists of around 250,000 clones, 80% to 90% of them appearing once. This TCR was sampled from a man aged 55 to 70 with acute or convalescent COVID-19. Material: peripheral blood. This chain links TRBV19 with TRBJ2-3; 9 bases match TRBD2. CDR3 protein: CATEPGLAGYGTDTQYF. CDR3 DNA sequence: TGTGCCACCGAACCGGGACTAGCTGGGTACGGCACAGATACGCAGTATTTT. Drawing the rest from reference TRBV19 and TRBJ2-3, the complete variable domain is DGGITQSPKYLFRKEGQNVTLSCEQNLNHDAMYWYRQDPGQGLRLIYYSQIVNDFQKGDIAEGYSVSREKKESFPLTVTSAQKNPTAFYLCATEPGLAGYGTDTQYFGPGTRLTVL.